This T cell receptor beta chain was captured by sequencing in a study of cytomegalovirus exposure and HLA in healthy donors. General study findings and limits: TCR beta chains numbering some 150 were designated cytomegalovirus-associated. In a later analysis, TCR beta V- and J-gene trimming showed a link to a missense DCLRE1C variant. Several top significant clusters appeared, in a later analysis, to be linked to common viral pathogens. It was reported in a later analysis that an Asian-associated ancestry cluster showed fewer N-insertions than the roughly 670-donor mean.

In the PCR, 60 Vbeta and 13 Jbeta primers were used. Libraries were prepared by immunoSEQ multiplex PCR; TCRdb keeps only in-frame clonotypes and omits some of them. In the table there are under 150,000 clones, roughly 83% of which are singletons. As for this clone: Its antigen is still unknown.

Germline V gene data show CDR1 as SGHRS and CDR2 as YFSETQ. This CDR3 contains 15 residues. V lost 0 bases and J 5 bases, leaving 12 bases between the germline ends. This chain connects TRBV5-1 to TRBJ2-1; unclear D gene. Sequences were obtained from PBMCs. This TCR came from a female donor in good health and CMV-seronegative. This CDR3 is CASSLVPHPHNEQFF. The CDR3 DNA follows: TGCGCCAGCAGCTTGGTCCCCCATCCCCACAATGAGCAGTTCTTC.